This T cell receptor beta chain came from a study of human T cells and chemical hapten exposure. The germline V gene encodes CDR1 DFQATT and CDR2 SNEGSKA (reference sequence). V gave up 0 bases and J gave up 4 bases, with 15 bases separating them. The CDR3 consists of 16 residues. Time point: pre-sensitization, week 0. Specified treatment: therapeutic diphenylcyclopropenone sensitization with weekly scalp DPC. TCRdb independently ran MiXCR on the RACE reads; one entry per CDR3 protein. The table records fewer than 300,000 distinct CDR3 sequences, approximately 8.6% of them present only once. Here the sequenced sample was whole blood, taken in connection with sensitization to the hapten diphenylcyclopropenone (DPC). The TCR was taken from a woman aged 35 to 49 with alopecia areata. Some clones in this sample may be carry-over from other donors' samples. V usage is TRBV20-1 and J usage is TRBJ1-4; possibly TRBD1 for D (5 bases). The CDR3 region is CSARDYPDSFNEKLFF. DNA for the CDR3: TGCAGTGCTAGAGATTACCCCGACAGTTTTAATGAAAAACTGTTTTTT.